Here is one TCR beta chain with its context. Its cognate antigen is unknown. This record belongs to a study of T cell responses to AZD1222 COVID-19 vaccine. Study findings and constraints: Spike was spanned by vaccine-associated CD4 TCRs, which were dominant at 160-218 and 743-854.

V lost 5 bases and J lost 2, with 8 bases in between. The length of the CDR3 is 13 residues. Germline-derived CDR1 and CDR2 are KGHDR and SFDVKD. The table came from immunoSEQ multiplex PCR; TCRdb's copy has only in-frame clones and leaves some out. The sample gives 150,000 to 200,000 clones, 85% to 95% of which show up once; 10% is in the top ten. V is TRBV24-1 and J is TRBJ2-5, with D tentatively TRBD1 (5 bases). This TCR derives from an adult in good health. The sample consisted of peripheral blood, taken on day 0 of AZD1222 vaccination. The CDR3 nucleotides read TGTGCCACCAGTGGACAGAGTCAAGAGACCCAGTACTTC. Its translation is CATSGQSQETQYF.